This entry describes one T cell receptor (beta chain). Germline V gene lookup returns CDR1 SGDLS and CDR2 YYNGEE. Unmatched junction bases numbered 4, after V lost 2 bases and J lost 8 bases. CDR3 length equals 15 residues. Repertoires were generated with immunoSEQ multiplex PCR, while TCRdb's copy carries only in-frame clones and drops some. The sample has roughly 410,000 clones, around 87% seen once; the top ten hold roughly 2%. The data were taken from a study of blood T cell repertoires in COVID-19. Sequencing was done on a sample of peripheral blood. V is TRBV9 and J is TRBJ1-6; 10 positions agree with TRBD1. The clonotype comes from a woman aged 60-75 years with COVID-19, enrolled during active disease. The CDR3 reads CASSVGQGYDSPLHF. In DNA, the CDR3 is TGTGCCAGCAGCGTGGGACAGGGGTACGATTCACCCCTCCACTTT.